This TCR beta chain was obtained from a study of blood T cell repertoires in COVID-19. Study-wide background: Spain, Italy and the United States supplied samples that represented acute and convalescent COVID-19. Sources were T cells, B-cell-depleted T cells, or PBMCs; the material itself was cDNA or gDNA.

J lost 8 bases, V lost 4 bases, and 15 bases had no gene match. Germline loops: CDR1 LGHNA, CDR2 YNFKEQ. This CDR3 contains 18 residues. The repertoire was sequenced with immunoSEQ multiplex PCR; TCRdb's copy has only in-frame clones and lacks some. The sample records under 75,000 clones, roughly 80% being singletons. Sample: peripheral blood. This chain links TRBV4-2 with TRBJ2-1, with 12 positions matching TRBD2. The clonotype was recovered from a man aged 55 to 70 with acute or convalescent COVID-19. The DNA of the CDR3 is TGTGCCAGCAGCCTCTATCTAGCGGGAGGGCTCGGGAGGGATGAGCAGTTCTTC. It specifies CASSLYLAGGLGRDEQFF.